The table lists the clone carrying this TCR beta chain with a count of one. Its antigen is undetermined. At one end the junction does not follow the germline gene, possibly because of a read error. The data were taken from a study of tumor-infiltrating lymphocytes in primary liver carcinoma. Turning to the study itself: The study obtained roughly 3.5 to 7.13 million productive TCRbeta reads per sample, similar across tissue types. Overall study results and limits: Lower overlap was observed for tumor-adjacent and tumor-blood pairs relative to tumor region pairs. The top-250-clone fraction was significantly higher in tumors than in blood (p = 0.039).

A primer in the constant region served to generate TCR beta cDNA from approximately 500 ng of total RNA. It was through three nested multiplex PCR rounds of slightly modified ARM-PCR that TCR beta libraries arose. It was with TRBV1-TRBV30 forward primers and a C-beta reverse primer that the first two PCR rounds were run, at about 9 cycles each. One entry per CDR3 protein, called by TCRdb with MiXCR from the multiplex PCR reads. The table records 40,000 or so distinct CDR3 sequences, more than 60% of them present only once. Looked up from germline, CDR1 is SGHVS and CDR2 is FQNEAQ. The length of the CDR3 is 14 residues. It was from roughly 20-30 mg of unsorted bulk tissue that RNA and DNA were co-extracted. The patients, who had chronic HBV infection, were treatment-naive (untreated).

What was sequenced was tumor-adjacent normal liver tissue. The TCR was taken from a woman aged 25 to 45 with primary liver carcinoma and hepatitis B virus infection. The chain joins TRBV7-8 to TRBJ2-2, with D possibly being TRBD1 or TRBD2 (5 bases each). CDR3 sequence: CANSLGLPTGKLFF. Here the CDR3 DNA reads TGTGCCAACAGCTTGGGGCTTCCAACCGGGAAGCTGTTTTTT.